A selection of T cell receptor beta chains follows, all from one sample in a study of T-cell memory formation after mild COVID-19. TCRdb itself ran the 5' RACE reads through MiXCR, one entry per CDR3 protein. The sample holds around 410,000 distinct CDR3 sequences, about a quarter seen once. Input material: PBMCs or a T cell subset sorted from them (not recorded which). The receptors were gathered from an adult woman who had mild COVID-19 (a few samples of this study predate the infection). Cell type and time point are not known. The conserved cysteine and the conserved F or W are not part of the CDR3 here.

v_gene	j_gene	CDR3aa
TRBV5-1	TRBJ1-1	ASRFGTDEAF
TRBV10-3	TRBJ2-7	AIGGGTEYYEEQY
TRBV5-5	TRBJ1-1	ASSYGALNTEAF
TRBV3-1	TRBJ2-6	ASSQDLLNSGANVLT
TRBV30	TRBJ2-7	AWWERTSGTYEQY
TRBV24-1	TRBJ2-1	ATSETLAGETNEQF
TRBV4-1	TRBJ2-7	ASSARALGDEQY
TRBV30	TRBJ2-3	AWSVRIRDTQY
TRBV7-9	TRBJ1-1	ASSGRRTEAF
TRBV27	TRBJ2-7	ASSLAGREGYEQY
TRBV6-6	TRBJ1-3	ASGAYNGISGNTIY
TRBV27	TRBJ2-2	ASQRLAGVSTGELF
TRBV10-3	TRBJ1-2	AISGGTDRNYGYT
TRBV6-4	TRBJ2-7	ASSDSRTGVGDSYEQY
TRBV7-9	TRBJ1-2	ASSRQGSWGYT
TRBV18	TRBJ1-2	ASSPMVDGGTYGYT
TRBV27	TRBJ2-1	ASSLGLAGGSNNEQF
TRBV29-1	TRBJ1-2	SVEEGGTMATT
TRBV3-1	TRBJ1-2	ASSLSAGTNYGYT
TRBV20-1	TRBJ2-5	SARYGTSGRMGQETQY
TRBV11-2	TRBJ2-2	ASSVNRDRGLTGELF
TRBV7-6	TRBJ2-7	ASSLELAYEQY
TRBV6-5	TRBJ2-1	ATGLAGGSWPYNEQF
TRBV3-1	TRBJ2-3	ASSQDGTYTDTQY
TRBV4-2	TRBJ2-1	ASSQVGLAGGRGNEQF
TRBV12-3/TRBV12-4	TRBJ2-5	ASSFQAGGPQTQY
TRBV7-9	TRBJ1-1	ASSLGEGGTDTEAF
TRBV19	TRBJ2-2	ASSIRGKTGELF
TRBV11-3	TRBJ2-5	ASSLRTRWGAEEETQY
TRBV12-3/TRBV12-4	TRBJ1-5	ASSFITGTGKPQH
TRBV27	TRBJ2-7	ASSYKSGYEQY
TRBV9	TRBJ2-4	ASSVDSGFGNIQY
TRBV7-3	TRBJ2-3	ASSLNTGGTDTQY
TRBV12-3/TRBV12-4	TRBJ2-3	ASSLSTGNARTDTQY
TRBV7-8	TRBJ2-1	ASSLLRGGRGRFYNEQF
TRBV12-3/TRBV12-4	TRBJ1-5	ASSPMGGAGNQPQH
TRBV4-2	TRBJ2-4	ASSQDGLAGESDIQY
TRBV20-1	TRBJ2-2	SAAGDNGGELF
TRBV20-1	TRBJ2-3	SAPATSGRAPDTQY
TRBV6-5	TRBJ1-1	ASSYRGDTEAF
TRBV12-3/TRBV12-4	TRBJ1-2	ASSSWSGGYT
TRBV5-1	TRBJ1-4	ASSLSGRTNEKLF
TRBV5-4	TRBJ2-3	ASSLRLAGGRDTQY
TRBV24-1	TRBJ2-2	ATSDHRGQHTGELF
TRBV28	TRBJ2-3	ASSLRSFNTQY
TRBV10-3	TRBJ2-7	AISPGQGAREQY